The rows below give T cell receptor beta chains drawn from one sample of a study of cytotoxic CD8 clonotypes in ibrutinib-treated CLL. Sequencing was performed with immunoSEQ multiplex PCR; in TCRdb, only in-frame clones are kept and a portion is missing. The sample has under 75,000 clones; over 60% are singletons. The sequenced sample was PBMCs, obtained after 12 months of ibrutinib treatment. The receptors derive from a human donor with chronic lymphocytic leukemia. Each CDR3 is given with its conserved first and last residue. D genes are given only for firm matches. Size values are once, few and many counts, or a class for expanded clones, and some rows have none.

TRBV7-9	NA	TRBD2	14	TRBJ2-5	TGTGCCAGCAGCCAACTAGCGTTTCAAGAGACCCAGTACTTC	CASSQLAFQETQYF
TRBV15	NA	NA	15	TRBJ1-4	TGTGCCACCAGCAGAGCGATTTCAACTAATGAAAAACTGTTTTTT	CATSRAISTNEKLFF
TRBV7-2	NA	TRBD1	17	TRBJ2-1	TGTGCCAGCAGCTTAGCGTTAGGGACAGGGGGCTACAATGAGCAGTTCTTC	CASSLALGTGGYNEQFF
TRBV11-3	NA	NA	13	TRBJ2-7	TGTGCCAGCAGCCAAAACAGCCAATACGAGCAGTACTTC	CASSQNSQYEQYF
TRBV4-1	few	NA	16	TRBJ1-4	TGCGCCAGCAGCCGGTACCCGACGGATTTAATGAGAAAACTGTTTTTT	CASSRYPTDLMRKLFF
TRBV10-2	NA	TRBD1	13	TRBJ2-3	TGCGCCAGCAGGGGACAGGGGACAGATACGCAGTATTTT	CASRGQGTDTQYF
TRBV30	NA	NA	15	TRBJ2-3	TGTGCCTGGGCCCCTCCGGCCACTAGCACAGATACGCAGTATTTT	CAWAPPATSTDTQYF
TRBV2	NA	NA	17	TRBJ2-7	TGTGCCAGCAGTGAAGTCGGTTTCGAGACTACTACCTACGAGCAGTACTTC	CASSEVGFETTTYEQYF
TRBV5-1	NA	NA	16	TRBJ2-3	TGCGCCAGCAGCTTGAACCACGGAATCAGCACAGATACGCAGTATTTT	CASSLNHGISTDTQYF
TRBV4-3	NA	NA	14	TRBJ1-2	TGCGCCAGCAGCCAAGATAGGGGAGGGGGTAGCTACACCTTC	CASSQDRGGGSYTF
TRBV7-2	NA	NA	14	TRBJ2-7	TGTGCCAGCAGCTTAGGGGGGGTTTACTACGAGCAGTACTTC	CASSLGGVYYEQYF
TRBV6-6	NA	NA	12	TRBJ2-2	TGTGCCAGCACAGGGAGGTCCGGGGAGCTGTTTTTT	CASTGRSGELFF
TRBV29-1	few	NA	12	TRBJ2-6	TGCAGCGTCGGGTCTGGGGCCAACGTCCTGACTTTC	CSVGSGANVLTF
TRBV5-4	NA	TRBD1	16	TRBJ2-5	TGTGCCAGCAGCTTGGAGGCGCAGGGGGCAAAAGAGACCCAGTACTTC	CASSLEAQGAKETQYF
TRBV30	NA	NA	15	TRBJ1-2	TGTGCCTGGAGTCCACTCACGGAATCTAACTATGGCTACACCTTC	CAWSPLTESNYGYTF
TRBV6-1	once	TRBD2	16	TRBJ2-1	TGTGCCAGCAGTGAAGTTTTAGCGGGGATTTACAATGAGCAGTTCTTC	CASSEVLAGIYNEQFF
TRBV2	NA	NA	14	TRBJ2-1	TGTGCCAGCAGTGCCCAGGGACCGACAGTTGAGCAGTTCTTC	CASSAQGPTVEQFF
TRBV6-5	NA	NA	13	TRBJ1-2	TGTGCCAGCAGTTACTTGGGTTTATCTGGCTACACCTTC	CASSYLGLSGYTF
TRBV10-1	NA	TRBD1	17	TRBJ2-7	TGCGCCAGCAGACGGGACAGGGGGAATAGTAGGACCTACGAGCAGTACTTC	CASRRDRGNSRTYEQYF